A selection of T cell receptor beta chains follows, all from one sample in a study of T-cell reconstitution after alpha-beta-depleted transplantation in children. TCRdb processed the PCR reads anew with MiXCR; each CDR3 protein has one entry. The table has about 300,000 distinct CDR3 sequences, roughly 8.2% seen once; the top ten hold 9.1%. Source: peripheral blood, taken 360 days after TCRalphabeta/CD19-depleted stem cell transplant. The receptors were sampled from a female patient aged 2-15 years who had a stem cell transplant for Fanconi anemia, so the T cells may come from the graft donor. CDR3s include the opening cysteine and the closing phenylalanine or tryptophan. The D gene is left open where the match is weak. The size of a clone is reported for some rows only, either as once, few or many, or as a class for expanded clones.

j_call d_call v_call clone_size cdr3_nt cdr3_aa
TRBJ1-2 . TRBV7-8 many TGTGCCAGCAGGGACCTGCGTGGCTACACCTTC CASRDLRGYTF
TRBJ1-2 TRBD1 TRBV5-1 few TGCGCCAGCAGCGGCCAGACAGGGCGGGTGAATGGCTACACCTTC CASSGQTGRVNGYTF
TRBJ1-5 . TRBV15 . TGTGCCACCAGCAGCCCTTCAGGGAGAGGGGATCAGCCCCAGCATTTT CATSSPSGRGDQPQHF
TRBJ2-3 . TRBV2 many TGTGCCAGCAGGACCGGAGGGGCAGATACGCAGTATTTT CASRTGGADTQYF
TRBJ2-6 . TRBV20-1 few TGCAGTGCTAGATGGGGCTCGGGCGGGGCCAACGTCCTGACTTTC CSARWGSGGANVLTF
TRBJ2-7 TRBD1 TRBV27 few TGTGCCAGCAGGGGCCTTGACGTAACACAGGGGGGAAATTACTACGAGCAGTACTTC CASRGLDVTQGGNYYEQYF
TRBJ1-1 . TRBV6-5 many TGTGCCAGCAGTTATTCGCCTCTGGACTTTAATGGAACTGAAGCTTTCTTT CASSYSPLDFNGTEAFF
TRBJ1-1 . TRBV20-1 many TGCAGTGCTAGGGGGACGAGGGCTGAAGCTTTCTTT CSARGTRAEAFF
TRBJ2-5 . TRBV12-3/TRBV12-4 many TGTGCCAGCAGATCTTACCAAGAGACCCAGTACTTC CASRSYQETQYF
TRBJ2-1 TRBD2 TRBV12-3/TRBV12-4 many TGTGCCAGCACCTATGGACTAGCGGGGGGAGTGGATGAGCAGTTCTTC CASTYGLAGGVDEQFF
TRBJ2-1 TRBD1 TRBV2 many TGTGCCAGCTTGGGACAGGAATACAATGAGCAGTTCTTC CASLGQEYNEQFF
TRBJ1-1 . TRBV5-1 many TGCGCCAGCAGCTTGGAGGGTACTTACACTGAAGCTTTCTTT CASSLEGTYTEAFF
TRBJ1-1 . TRBV5-6 many TGTGCCAGCAGCTTTTCTCTAGCGCTGAGTGAAGCTTTCTTT CASSFSLALSEAFF
TRBJ1-1 . TRBV6-2/TRBV6-3 few TGTGCCAGCAGCCCTACAGGGAAAGGGAACACTGAAGCTTTCTTT CASSPTGKGNTEAFF
TRBJ1-1 . TRBV6-5 many TGTGCCAGCAGGGCAGGGGACACTGAAGCTTTCTTT CASRAGDTEAFF
TRBJ2-5 TRBD2 TRBV11-2 . TGTGCCAGCAGCTTAACTAGCGGTGAGACCCAGTACTTC CASSLTSGETQYF
TRBJ2-5 . TRBV7-2 many TGTGCCAGCAGCCGACAAAGTAGGGAGACGGAGACCCAGTACTTC CASSRQSRETETQYF
TRBJ2-3 . TRBV5-1 many TGCGCCAGCAGCAGTTACGAGCGGGATACGCAGTATTTT CASSSYERDTQYF
TRBJ2-2 . TRBV4-2 few TGTGCCAGCAGCCGTGCATCCCCCGGGGAGCTGTTTTTT CASSRASPGELFF
TRBJ2-1 . TRBV29-1 . TGCAGCTCGAGGTCACCTTCCTACAATGAGCAGTTCTTC CSSRSPSYNEQFF
TRBJ2-7 . TRBV19 few TGTGCCAGTAGTATAGAAGGGACGGCCGCCTACGAGCAGTACTTC CASSIEGTAAYEQYF
TRBJ2-4 . TRBV7-8 few TGTGCCAGCAGCTTGTTTAGTTGGGTAACTCTAGCCAAAAACATTCAGTACTTC CASSLFSWVTLAKNIQYF
TRBJ1-2 . TRBV29-1 many TGCAGCGTTGAAGATCAGGCAGGGCTGGTCGGCTACACCTTC CSVEDQAGLVGYTF
TRBJ2-1 . TRBV28 many TGTGCCAGCAAGGGGACTCACAATGAGCAGTTCTTC CASKGTHNEQFF
TRBJ2-1 TRBD2 TRBV6-5 many TGTGCCAGCACTTTAGCGGGGGTAGACAATGAGCAGTTCTTC CASTLAGVDNEQFF
TRBJ1-1 . TRBV29-1 many TGCAGCGTTGAACAGGAGGCAGAAGCTTTCTTT CSVEQEAEAFF
TRBJ1-1 TRBD1 TRBV18 . TGTGCCAGCTCAGCGGACAGGGTTAACGCTGAAGCTTTCTTT CASSADRVNAEAFF
TRBJ2-2 TRBD1 TRBV29-1 many TGCAGCGTTGAGTTGGGACAGGGGCACACCGGGGAGCTGTTTTTT CSVELGQGHTGELFF
TRBJ2-1 TRBD2 TRBV7-8 many TGTGCCAGCAGCTTAGTAGCGGGGGTAAAAGGGAATGAGCAGTTCTTC CASSLVAGVKGNEQFF
TRBJ2-5 TRBD2 TRBV11-2 . TGTGCCAGCAGTACTAGCGGGGTCCAAGAGACCCAGTACTTC CASSTSGVQETQYF
TRBJ2-1 . TRBV7-2 . TGTGCCAGCAGCTCCACAGGGATATTAATCAATGAGCAGTTCTTC CASSSTGILINEQFF
TRBJ1-5 TRBD1 TRBV25-1 . TGTGCCAGCAGTGAATCCGGGACAGCCTACAATCAGCCCCAGCATTTT CASSESGTAYNQPQHF
TRBJ1-5 . TRBV20-1 few TGCAGTGCTAGGAGAGGGAATCAGCCCCAGCATTTT CSARRGNQPQHF
TRBJ2-5 . TRBV13 many TGTGCCAGCAGCTACCAAGAGACCCAGTACTTC CASSYQETQYF
TRBJ2-7 TRBD1 TRBV6-2/TRBV6-3 . TGTGCCAGCAGTTACTCCACCCAAACAGGGGGCGAGCAGTACTTC CASSYSTQTGGEQYF
TRBJ2-7 . TRBV7-2 many TGTGCCAGCAGCTTAGGCGCAGGGGCAGGCTACGAGCAGTACTTC CASSLGAGAGYEQYF
TRBJ1-1 . TRBV5-1 many TGCGCCAGCAGCTTGGTTGCGAACACTGAAGCTTTCTTT CASSLVANTEAFF
TRBJ2-7 . TRBV11-2 many TGTGCCAGCAGCTTAGAATGGCCCGGGGCAGGCTACGAGCAGTACTTC CASSLEWPGAGYEQYF
TRBJ2-7 . TRBV11-2 . TGTGCCAGCAGCGGGCTGGGCGAGCAGTACTTC CASSGLGEQYF
TRBJ2-6 TRBD2 TRBV11-1 . TGTGCCAGCAGCTTAAGCTCTAGCGGGGGCCTCGCCGTAGCAGGGGCCAACGTCCTGACTTTC CASSLSSSGGLAVAGANVLTF
TRBJ2-5 . TRBV7-2 . TGTGCCAGCAGCTTAGATTTGGGTGCATGGGAGACCCAGTACTTC CASSLDLGAWETQYF